The 8 T cell receptor beta chains in this list originate from one sample, sequenced in a study of blood T cell repertoires in COVID-19. Clones were sequenced by immunoSEQ multiplex PCR, and TCRdb holds only the in-frame ones, with some missing. The table records about 200,000 clones, roughly 90% of them present only once. The specimen sequenced was PBMCs or T cells enriched from blood (not recorded which). These receptors originate from a woman aged 18-29 years who had recovered from COVID-19.

The V gene is TRBV7-9, the J gene TRBJ2-1; 8 bases fit TRBD1. From germline, CDR1 is SEHNR and CDR2 FQNEAQ (reference sequence). V lost 1 base and J lost 8; bases outside the gene matches: 10. The CDR3 loop spans 16 amino acids. The CDR3 loop is CASSLDWGQVNDEQFF. Written as DNA, the CDR3 is TGTGCCAGCAGCTTAGATTGGGGACAGGTCAATGATGAGCAGTTCTTC.

The rearrangement links TRBV2 to TRBJ1-2; 7 positions match TRBD1. CDR1 is SNHLY and CDR2 is FYNNEI in the germline V gene. This CDR3 is 14 amino acids long. Germline trimming cut 3 bases from V and 4 bases from J; bases unmatched to any gene: 5. The CDR3 DNA sequence: TGTGCCAGCAGTGAGCAGGGGGACCCCTATGGCTACACCTTC. It yields the protein CASSEQGDPYGYTF.

This clone occurred once. The V call is TRBV28, the J call TRBJ2-1; D is perhaps TRBD1 (6 bases). Germline V gene sequence: CDR1 MDHEN, CDR2 SYDVKM. The CDR3 has 14 residues. V was pared by 5 bases and J by 3 bases, with 11 bases between. The CDR3: CASSLTGFYNEQFF. The CDR3 nucleotides are TGTGCCAGCAGTCTGACAGGATTCTACAATGAGCAGTTCTTC.

V is TRBV7-9 and J is TRBJ1-1, with TRBD1 identical over 7 bases. Trimming at V came to 5 bases and at J to 2 bases, leaving 5 bases not matched to a gene. CDR1 SEHNR and CDR2 FQNEAQ come from the germline V gene (reference sequence). This CDR3 has 14 residues. CDR3 DNA: TGTGCCAGCAGCGCACAGGGGCCCAACACTGAAGCTTTCTTT. Translation gives CASSAQGPNTEAFF.

The V gene is TRBV27, the J gene TRBJ2-6, with D hard to call. V was cut by 6 bases and J by 1 base, with 7 bases left in between. Germline V gene data show CDR1 as MNHEY and CDR2 as SMNVEV (reference sequence). The CDR3 loop spans 14 amino acids. The CDR3 loop is CASRTGSGANVLTF. CDR3 nucleotides: TGTGCCAGCAGAACGGGTTCTGGGGCCAACGTCCTGACTTTC.

The chain joins TRBV19 to TRBJ2-7; D perhaps matches TRBD1 (6 bases). The germline V gene encodes CDR1 LNHDA and CDR2 SQIVND (reference sequence). This CDR3 comprises 15 residues. V was shortened by 4 bases and J by 0 bases, with 13 bases between the two germline ends. DNA of the CDR3: TGTGCCAGTAGTAGGAGTATGGACAGCTCCTACGAGCAGTACTTC. It translates to CASSRSMDSSYEQYF.

This clone was picked up one time. V gene TRBV11-2 combines with J gene TRBJ2-2, with 9 bases fitting TRBD1. Germline-derived CDR1 and CDR2 are SGHAT and FQNNGV. V was clipped by 4 bases and J by 6 bases; unmatched bases: 6. CDR3 size: 15 residues. The DNA for the CDR3 is TGTGCCAGCAGCTCAGGACAGGGGAGGGCCGGGGAGCTGTTTTTT. Translating gives CASSSGQGRAGELFF.

V gene TRBV5-1 combines with J gene TRBJ2-5, with D possibly being TRBD1 (5 bases). Trimming took 3 bases from V and 2 from J, leaving 8 bases between them. Germline values: CDR1 SGHRS, CDR2 YFSETQ. The CDR3 covers 13 residues. The CDR3 region is CASSWGIQETQYF. CDR3 coding DNA: TGCGCCAGCAGCTGGGGCATTCAAGAGACCCAGTACTTC. Supplemented by reference TRBV5-1 and TRBJ2-5, the full variable domain reads KAGVTQTPRYLIKTRGQQVTLSCSPISGHRSVSWYQQTPGQGLQFLFEYFSETQRNKGNFPGRFSGRQFSNSRSEMNVSTLELGDSALYLCASSWGIQETQYFGPGTRLLVL.